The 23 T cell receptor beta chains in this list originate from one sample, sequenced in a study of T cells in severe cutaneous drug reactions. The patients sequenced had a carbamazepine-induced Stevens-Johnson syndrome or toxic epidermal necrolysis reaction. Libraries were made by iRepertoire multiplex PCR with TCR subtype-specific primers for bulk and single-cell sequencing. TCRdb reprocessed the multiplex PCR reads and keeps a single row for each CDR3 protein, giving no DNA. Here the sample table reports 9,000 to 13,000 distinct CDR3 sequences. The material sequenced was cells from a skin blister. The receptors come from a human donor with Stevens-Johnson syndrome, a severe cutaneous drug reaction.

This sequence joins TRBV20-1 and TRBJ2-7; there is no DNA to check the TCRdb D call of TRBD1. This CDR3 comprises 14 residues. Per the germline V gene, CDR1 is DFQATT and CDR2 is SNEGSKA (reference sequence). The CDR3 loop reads CSARGQESRYEQYF.

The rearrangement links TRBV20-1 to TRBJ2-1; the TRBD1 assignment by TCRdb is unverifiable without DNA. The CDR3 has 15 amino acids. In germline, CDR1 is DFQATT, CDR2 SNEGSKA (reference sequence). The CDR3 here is CSARTGESSYNEQFF.

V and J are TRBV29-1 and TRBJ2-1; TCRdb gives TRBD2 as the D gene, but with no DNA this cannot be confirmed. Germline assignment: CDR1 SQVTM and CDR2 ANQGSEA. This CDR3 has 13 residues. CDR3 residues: CSVQTKGRDEQFF.

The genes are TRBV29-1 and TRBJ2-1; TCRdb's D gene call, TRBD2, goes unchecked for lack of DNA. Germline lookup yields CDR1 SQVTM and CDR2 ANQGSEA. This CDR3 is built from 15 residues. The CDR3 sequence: CSVPGDYSSYNEQFF.

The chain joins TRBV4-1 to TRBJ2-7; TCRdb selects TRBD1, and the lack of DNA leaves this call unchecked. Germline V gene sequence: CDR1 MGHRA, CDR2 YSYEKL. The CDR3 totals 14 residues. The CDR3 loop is CASSQVQGTYEQYF.

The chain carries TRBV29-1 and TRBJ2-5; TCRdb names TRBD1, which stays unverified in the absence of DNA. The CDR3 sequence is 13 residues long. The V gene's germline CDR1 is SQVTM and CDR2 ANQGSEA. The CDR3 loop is CSGSRGYQETQYF.

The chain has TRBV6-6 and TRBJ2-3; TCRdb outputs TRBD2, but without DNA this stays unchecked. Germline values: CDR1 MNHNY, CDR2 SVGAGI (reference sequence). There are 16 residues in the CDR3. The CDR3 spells CASSYSRGGRTDTQYF.

The CDR3 protein is CSVEDPAGGSEQYF. The chain carries TRBV29-1 and TRBJ2-7; TCRdb proposes TRBD1, but this gene call is untestable without DNA. CDR3 length: 14 residues. CDR1 is SQVTM, CDR2 ANQGSEA, per germline.

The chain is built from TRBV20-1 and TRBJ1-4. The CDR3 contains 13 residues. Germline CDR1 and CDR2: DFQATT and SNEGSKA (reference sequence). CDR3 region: CSAKPITNEKLFF.

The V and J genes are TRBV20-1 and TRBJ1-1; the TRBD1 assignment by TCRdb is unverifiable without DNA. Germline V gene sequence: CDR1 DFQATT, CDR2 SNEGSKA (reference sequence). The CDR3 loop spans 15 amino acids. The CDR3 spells CSAPTGEGMNTEAFF.

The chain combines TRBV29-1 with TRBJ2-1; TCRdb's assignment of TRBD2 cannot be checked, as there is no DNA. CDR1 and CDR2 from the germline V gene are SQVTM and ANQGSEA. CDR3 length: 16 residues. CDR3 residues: CSVEDPERVSYNEQFF.

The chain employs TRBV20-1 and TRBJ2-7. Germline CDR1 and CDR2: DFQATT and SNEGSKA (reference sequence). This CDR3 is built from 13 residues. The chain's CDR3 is CSAYDRGPYEQYF.

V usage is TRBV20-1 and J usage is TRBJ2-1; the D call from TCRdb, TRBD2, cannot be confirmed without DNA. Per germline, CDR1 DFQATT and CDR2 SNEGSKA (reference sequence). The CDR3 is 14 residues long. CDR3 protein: CSAASGAPYNEQFF.

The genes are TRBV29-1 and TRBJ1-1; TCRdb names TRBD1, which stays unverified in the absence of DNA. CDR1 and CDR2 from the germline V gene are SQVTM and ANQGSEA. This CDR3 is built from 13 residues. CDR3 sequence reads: CSVGGQGDTEAFF.

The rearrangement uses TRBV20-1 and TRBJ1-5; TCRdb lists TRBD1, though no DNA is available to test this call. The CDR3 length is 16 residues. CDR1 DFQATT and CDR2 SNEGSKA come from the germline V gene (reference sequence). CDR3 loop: CSAKGTGGRSNQPQHF.

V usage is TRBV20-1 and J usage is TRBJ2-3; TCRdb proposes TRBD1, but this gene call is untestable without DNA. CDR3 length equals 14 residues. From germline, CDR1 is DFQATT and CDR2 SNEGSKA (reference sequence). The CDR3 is CSAQRGVLTDTQYF.

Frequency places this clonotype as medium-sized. CDR3 region: CSAKPGQGSVAFF. The J gene is TRBJ1-1, the V gene TRBV20-1; TCRdb indicates TRBD1, and absent DNA this call remains unverified. This CDR3 comprises 13 residues. Germline CDR1 and CDR2: DFQATT and SNEGSKA (reference sequence).

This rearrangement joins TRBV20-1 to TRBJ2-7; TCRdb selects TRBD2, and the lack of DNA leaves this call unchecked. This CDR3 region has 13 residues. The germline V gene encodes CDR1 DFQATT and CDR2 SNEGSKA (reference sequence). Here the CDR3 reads CSANLAGAREQYF.

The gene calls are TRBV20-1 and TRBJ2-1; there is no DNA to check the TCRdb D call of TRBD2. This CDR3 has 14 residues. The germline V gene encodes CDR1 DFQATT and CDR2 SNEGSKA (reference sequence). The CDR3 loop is CSLGTSGTYNEQFF.

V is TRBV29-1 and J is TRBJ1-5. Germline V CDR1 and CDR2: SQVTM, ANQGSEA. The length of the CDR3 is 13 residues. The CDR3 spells CSVAGGWNQPQHF. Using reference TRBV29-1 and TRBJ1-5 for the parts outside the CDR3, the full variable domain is SAVISQKPSRDICQRGTSLTIQCQVDSQVTMMFWYRQQPGQSLTLIATANQGSEATYESGFVIDKFPISRPNLTFSTLTVSNMSPEDSSIYLCSVAGGWNQPQHFGDGTRLSIL.

CDR3 in amino acids: CASSEVRGGTEAFF. The rearrangement joins TRBV2 to TRBJ1-1; as DNA is missing, the TRBD1 call by TCRdb cannot be tested. CDR3 size: 14 residues. Germline loops: CDR1 SNHLY, CDR2 FYNNEI.

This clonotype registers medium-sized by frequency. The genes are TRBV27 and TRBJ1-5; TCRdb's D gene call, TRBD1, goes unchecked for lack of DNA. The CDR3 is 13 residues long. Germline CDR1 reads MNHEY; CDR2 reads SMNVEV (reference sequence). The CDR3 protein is CASSPDVTGPQHF.

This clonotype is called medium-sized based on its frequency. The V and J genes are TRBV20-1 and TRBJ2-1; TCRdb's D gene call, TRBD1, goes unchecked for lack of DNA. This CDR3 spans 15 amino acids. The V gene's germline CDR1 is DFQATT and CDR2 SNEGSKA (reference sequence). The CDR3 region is CSASPPTSSYNEQFF.